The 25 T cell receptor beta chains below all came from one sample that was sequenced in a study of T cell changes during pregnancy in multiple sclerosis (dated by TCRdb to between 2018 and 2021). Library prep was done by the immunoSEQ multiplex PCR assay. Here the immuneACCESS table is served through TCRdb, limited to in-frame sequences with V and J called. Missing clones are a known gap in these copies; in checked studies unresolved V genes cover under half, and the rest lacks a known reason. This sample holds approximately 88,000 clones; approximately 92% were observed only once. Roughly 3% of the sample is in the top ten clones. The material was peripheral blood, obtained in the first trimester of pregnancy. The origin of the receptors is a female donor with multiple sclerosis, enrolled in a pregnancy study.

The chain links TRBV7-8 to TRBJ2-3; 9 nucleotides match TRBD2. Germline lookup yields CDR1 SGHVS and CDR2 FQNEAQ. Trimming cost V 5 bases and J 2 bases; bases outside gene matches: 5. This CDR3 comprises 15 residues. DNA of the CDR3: TGTGCCAGCAGCCTCCGACTAGCGGTCACAGATACGCAGTATTTT. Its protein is CASSLRLAVTDTQYF.

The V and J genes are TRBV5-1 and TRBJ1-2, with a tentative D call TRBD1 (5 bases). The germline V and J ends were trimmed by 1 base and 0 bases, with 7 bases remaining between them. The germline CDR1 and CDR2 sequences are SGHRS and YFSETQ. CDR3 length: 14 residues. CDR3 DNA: TGCGCCAGCAGCTTGACAGGTTCTAACTATGGCTACACCTTC. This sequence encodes CASSLTGSNYGYTF.

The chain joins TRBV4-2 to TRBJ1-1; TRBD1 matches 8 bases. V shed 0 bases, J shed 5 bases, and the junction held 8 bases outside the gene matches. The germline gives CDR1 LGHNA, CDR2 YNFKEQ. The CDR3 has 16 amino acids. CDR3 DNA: TGTGCCAGCAGCCAAGAACGGGCAGGGGGCGGGACTGAAGCTTTCTTT. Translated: CASSQERAGGGTEAFF.

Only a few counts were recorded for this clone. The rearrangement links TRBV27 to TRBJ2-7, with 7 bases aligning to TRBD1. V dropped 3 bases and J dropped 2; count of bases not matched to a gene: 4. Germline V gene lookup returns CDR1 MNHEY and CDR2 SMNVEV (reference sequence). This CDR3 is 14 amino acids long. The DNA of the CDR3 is TGTGCCAGCAGTTTGGGACAGCCCCCCTACGAGCAGTACTTC. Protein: CASSLGQPPYEQYF.

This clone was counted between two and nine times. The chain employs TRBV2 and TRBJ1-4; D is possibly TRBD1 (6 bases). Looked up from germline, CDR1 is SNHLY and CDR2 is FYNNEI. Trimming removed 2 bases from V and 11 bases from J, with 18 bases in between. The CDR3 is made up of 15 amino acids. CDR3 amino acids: CASSELGTPDGKLFF. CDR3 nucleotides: TGTGCCAGCAGTGAACTGGGGACACCTGACGGCAAACTGTTTTTT.

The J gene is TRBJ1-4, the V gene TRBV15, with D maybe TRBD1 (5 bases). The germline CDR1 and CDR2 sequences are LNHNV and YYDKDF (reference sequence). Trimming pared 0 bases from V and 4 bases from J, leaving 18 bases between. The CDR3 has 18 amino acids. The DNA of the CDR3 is TGTGCCACCAGCAGAGATGAGGGGTCCCGGGGGGGTAATGAAAAACTGTTTTTT. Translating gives CATSRDEGSRGGNEKLFF.

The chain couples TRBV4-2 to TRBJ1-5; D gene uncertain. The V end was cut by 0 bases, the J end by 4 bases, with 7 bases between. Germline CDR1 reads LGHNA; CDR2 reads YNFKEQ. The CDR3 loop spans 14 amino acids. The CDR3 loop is CASSQDVRNQPQHF. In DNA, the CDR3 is TGTGCCAGCAGCCAAGACGTTCGTAATCAGCCCCAGCATTTT.

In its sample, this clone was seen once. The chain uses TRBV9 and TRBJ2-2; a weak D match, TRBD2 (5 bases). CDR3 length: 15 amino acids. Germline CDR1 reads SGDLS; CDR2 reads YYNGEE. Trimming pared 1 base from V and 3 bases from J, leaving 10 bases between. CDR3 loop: CASSVRRTDTGELFF. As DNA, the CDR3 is TGTGCCAGCAGCGTACGGAGGACCGACACCGGGGAGCTGTTTTTT.

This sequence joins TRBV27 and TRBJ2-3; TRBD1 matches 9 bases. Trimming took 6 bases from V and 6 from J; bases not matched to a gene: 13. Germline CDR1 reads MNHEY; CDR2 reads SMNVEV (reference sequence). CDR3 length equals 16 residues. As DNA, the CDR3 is TGTGCCAGCAGCCGACTTGGACAGGGGTTATACGATACGCAGTATTTT. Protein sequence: CASSRLGQGLYDTQYF.

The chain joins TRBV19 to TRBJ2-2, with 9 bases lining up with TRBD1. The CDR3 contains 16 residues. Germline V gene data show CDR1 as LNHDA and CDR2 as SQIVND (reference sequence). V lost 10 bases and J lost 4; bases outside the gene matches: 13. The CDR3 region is CATSASDRGVTGELFF. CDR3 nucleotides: TGTGCCACCTCAGCCTCCGACAGGGGGGTCACCGGGGAGCTGTTTTTT.

CDR3 residues: CASSPQGDPGYEQYF. CDR3 nucleotide sequence: TGTGCCAGCTCACCACAGGGGGACCCAGGCTACGAGCAGTACTTC. The chain links TRBV18 to TRBJ2-7; perhaps TRBD1 as D (6 bases). Deletions cut 1 base from V and 3 bases from J, with 13 bases between. Germline values: CDR1 KGHSH, CDR2 LQKENI. The CDR3 has 15 residues.

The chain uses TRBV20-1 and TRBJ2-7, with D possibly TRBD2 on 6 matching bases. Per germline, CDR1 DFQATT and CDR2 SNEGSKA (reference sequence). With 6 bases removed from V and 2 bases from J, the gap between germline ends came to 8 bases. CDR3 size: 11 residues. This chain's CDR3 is CSAEGPYEQYF. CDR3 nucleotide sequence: TGCAGTGCGGAGGGGCCCTACGAGCAGTACTTC.

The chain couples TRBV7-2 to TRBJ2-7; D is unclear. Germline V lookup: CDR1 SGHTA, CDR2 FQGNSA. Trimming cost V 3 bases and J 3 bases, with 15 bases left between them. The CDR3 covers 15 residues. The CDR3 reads CASSFIGSNLYEQYF. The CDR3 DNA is TGTGCCAGCAGCTTTATTGGTAGCAACCTCTACGAGCAGTACTTC.

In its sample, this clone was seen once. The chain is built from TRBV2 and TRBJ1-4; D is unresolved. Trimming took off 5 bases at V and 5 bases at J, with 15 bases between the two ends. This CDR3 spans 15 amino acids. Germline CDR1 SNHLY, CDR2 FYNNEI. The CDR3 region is CASSPPGPLNEKLFF. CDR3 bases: TGTGCCAGCAGTCCTCCTGGGCCCTTGAATGAAAAACTGTTTTTT.

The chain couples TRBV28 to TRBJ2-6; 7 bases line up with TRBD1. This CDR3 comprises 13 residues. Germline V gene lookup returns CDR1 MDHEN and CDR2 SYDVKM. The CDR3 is CAGGFSGANVLTF. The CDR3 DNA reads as TGTGCAGGGGGCTTCTCTGGGGCCAACGTCCTGACTTTC.

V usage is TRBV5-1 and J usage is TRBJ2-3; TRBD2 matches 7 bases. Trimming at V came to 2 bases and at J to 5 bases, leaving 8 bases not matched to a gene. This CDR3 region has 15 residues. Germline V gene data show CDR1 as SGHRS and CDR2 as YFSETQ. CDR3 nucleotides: TGCGCCAGCAGCTTAGAAAGCGGGACCGGAGATACGCAGTATTTT. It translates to CASSLESGTGDTQYF.

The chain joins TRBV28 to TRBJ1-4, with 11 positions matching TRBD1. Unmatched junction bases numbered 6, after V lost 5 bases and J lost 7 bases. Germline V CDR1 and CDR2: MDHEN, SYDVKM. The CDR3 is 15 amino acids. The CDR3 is CASSPDRGLFEKLFF. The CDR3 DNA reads TGTGCCAGCAGTCCGGACAGGGGGCTCTTTGAAAAACTGTTTTTT. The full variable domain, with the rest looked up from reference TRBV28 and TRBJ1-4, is DVKVTQSSRYLVKRTGEKVFLECVQDMDHENMFWYRQDPGLGLRLIYFSYDVKMKEKGDIPEGYSVSREKKERFSLILESASTNQTSMYLCASSPDRGLFEKLFFGSGTQLSVL.

The CDR3 spells CASSPSGPADNEQFF. DNA for the CDR3: TGTGCCAGCTCCCCCTCCGGCCCGGCGGACAATGAGCAGTTCTTC. The V and J genes are TRBV9 and TRBJ2-1, with D unclear. V lost 7 bases and J lost 5, with 19 bases in between. The length of the CDR3 is 15 residues. CDR1 SGDLS and CDR2 YYNGEE come from the germline V gene.

Written as DNA, the CDR3 is TGCGCCAGCAGCTTGCGCGCCGGGGATCACAATGAGCAGTTCTTC. This translates into CASSLRAGDHNEQFF. The chain couples TRBV5-1 to TRBJ2-1, with D maybe TRBD2 (5 bases). The CDR3 contains 15 residues. The germline CDR1 and CDR2 sequences are SGHRS and YFSETQ. V lost 1 base, J lost 5 bases, and 13 bases lay in between.

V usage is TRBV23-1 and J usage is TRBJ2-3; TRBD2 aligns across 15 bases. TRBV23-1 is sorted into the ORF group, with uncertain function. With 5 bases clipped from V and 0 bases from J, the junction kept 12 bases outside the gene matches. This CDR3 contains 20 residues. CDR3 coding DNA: TGCGCCAGCAGTTCCCCCCGGAGGACTAGCGGGAGGGTAAGCACAGATACGCAGTATTTT. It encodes CASSSPRRTSGRVSTDTQYF.

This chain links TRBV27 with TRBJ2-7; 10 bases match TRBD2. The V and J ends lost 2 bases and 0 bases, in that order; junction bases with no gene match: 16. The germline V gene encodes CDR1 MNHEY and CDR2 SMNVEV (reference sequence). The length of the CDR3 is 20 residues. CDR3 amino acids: CASSLREGTGGLAISYEQYF. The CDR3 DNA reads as TGTGCCAGCAGTTTAAGGGAGGGGACGGGGGGACTAGCGATCTCCTACGAGCAGTACTTC.

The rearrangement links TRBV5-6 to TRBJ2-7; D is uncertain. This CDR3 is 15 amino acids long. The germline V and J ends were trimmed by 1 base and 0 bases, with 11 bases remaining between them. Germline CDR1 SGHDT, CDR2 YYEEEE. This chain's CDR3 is CASSLRIPSSYEQYF. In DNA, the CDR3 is TGTGCCAGCAGCTTGCGGATCCCTAGCTCCTACGAGCAGTACTTC.

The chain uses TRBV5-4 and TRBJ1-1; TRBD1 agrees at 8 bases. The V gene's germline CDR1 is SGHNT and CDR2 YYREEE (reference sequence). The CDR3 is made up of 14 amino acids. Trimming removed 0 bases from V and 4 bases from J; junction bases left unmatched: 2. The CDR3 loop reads CASSLAGTGTEAFF. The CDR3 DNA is TGTGCCAGCAGCTTGGCCGGGACAGGCACTGAAGCTTTCTTT.

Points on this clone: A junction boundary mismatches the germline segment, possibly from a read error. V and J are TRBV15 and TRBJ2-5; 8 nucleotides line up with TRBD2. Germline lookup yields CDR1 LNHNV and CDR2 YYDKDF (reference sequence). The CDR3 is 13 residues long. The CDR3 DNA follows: TGTGCCACCGGCAGCGGGGGCCAAGAGACCCAGTACTTC. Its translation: CATGSGGQETQYF.

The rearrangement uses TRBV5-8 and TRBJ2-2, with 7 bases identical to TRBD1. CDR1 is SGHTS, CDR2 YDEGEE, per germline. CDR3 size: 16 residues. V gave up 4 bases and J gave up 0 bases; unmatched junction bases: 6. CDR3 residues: CASSAGTVTNTGELFF. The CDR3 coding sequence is TGTGCCAGCAGCGCCGGGACAGTGACGAACACCGGGGAGCTGTTTTTT.